One sample yielded the 9 T cell receptor beta chains listed below, sequenced in a study of CD8 T cells in ankylosing spondylitis. TCRdb processed the 5' RACE reads anew with MiXCR; each CDR3 protein has one entry. The sample shows about 64,000 distinct CDR3 sequences, more than 5.5% of them seen only once. Sequenced: synovial fluid, either unsorted or a sorted T cell fraction (not recorded which). All receptors come from a male donor with ankylosing spondylitis.

This clonotype was counted at least ten times. This chain uses TRBV7-9 with TRBJ2-7; no clear D gene. CDR3 length: 11 amino acids. From germline, CDR1 is SEHNR and CDR2 FQNEAQ (reference sequence). V dropped 5 bases and J dropped 0 bases, with 2 bases sitting between them. CDR3 residues: CASSRSYEQYF. Here the CDR3 DNA reads TGTGCCAGCAGCCGCTCCTACGAGCAGTACTTC.

As for this clonotype: At one end the junction does not follow the germline gene, possibly because of a read error. The chain combines TRBV7-2 with TRBJ1-4; TRBD1 is a possible D gene (5 bases). In germline, CDR1 is SGHTA, CDR2 FQGNSA. The length of the CDR3 is 14 residues. The CDR3 DNA reads TGTGCCAGCATCTTAGTGTCTGGGGGGGAAAAACTGTTTTTT. This sequence encodes CASILVSGGEKLFF.

This rearrangement joins TRBV11-3 to TRBJ2-1; 15 bases map to TRBD2. This CDR3 comprises 14 residues. From germline, CDR1 is SGHNT and CDR2 YENEEA. With V trimmed by 5 bases and J by 10 bases, 3 bases remained unmatched. The CDR3, as DNA: TGTGCCAGCAGCCGGACTAGCGGGAGGGTGGAGCAGTTCTTC. This sequence encodes CASSRTSGRVEQFF.

This clonotype was observed a few times. The chain joins TRBV20-1 to TRBJ2-1; D not certain. CDR1 and CDR2 (germline): DFQATT, SNEGSKA (reference sequence). This CDR3 contains 11 residues. Trimming pared 6 bases from V and 10 bases from J, leaving 13 bases between. The CDR3 sequence: CSAELGSEQFF. The CDR3 DNA sequence: TGCAGTGCCGAACTCGGCAGCGAGCAGTTCTTC.

This clonotype was seen many times. In DNA form, the CDR3 reads TGTGCTAGTGGTTTGGTTCCTACTTGGCGGGACAACAATGAGCAGTTCTTC. This translates into CASGLVPTWRDNNEQFF. V and J are TRBV12-5 and TRBJ2-1; D possibly matches TRBD1 or TRBD2 (6 bases each). Trimming removed 0 bases at V and 5 bases at J, with 17 bases between. The CDR3 contains 17 residues. Germline values: CDR1 LGHNT, CDR2 FRNRAP.

In its sample, this clonotype was seen once. A read error may be the cause here, since a much bigger clone is one base away. The missing conserved phenylalanine or tryptophan at the end of this CDR3 makes a read error likely. DNA of the CDR3: TGCGCCAGCCAGATGGGACTGTCGGTCGATGAGCAGTTCTAC. Its protein is CASQMGLSVDEQFY. The gene calls are TRBV5-1 and TRBJ2-1; tentative D call: TRBD2 (6 bases). The germline CDR1 and CDR2 sequences are SGHRS and YFSETQ. Trimming left V 7 bases short and J 8 bases short, with 19 bases between. The CDR3 covers 14 residues.

This clonotype was detected only a few times. This chain joins TRBV10-3 and TRBJ2-7; D possibly corresponds to TRBD1 (6 bases). V lost 5 bases to trimming and J lost 5 bases, with 13 bases between them. The CDR3 is 13 residues long. The germline gives CDR1 ENHRY, CDR2 SYGVKD. DNA of the CDR3: TGTGCCATCAGTCGGCCGGGGACAAACGAGCAGTACTTC. It is translated as CAISRPGTNEQYF.

This rearrangement joins TRBV20-1 to TRBJ2-2; D not resolved. Germline V gives CDR1 DFQATT, CDR2 SNEGSKA (reference sequence). The CDR3 runs 13 residues. V lost 6 bases and J lost 5, with 13 bases in between. The CDR3 sequence: CSAEETGTGELFF. In nucleotides, the CDR3 is TGCAGTGCAGAAGAGACGGGTACCGGGGAGCTGTTTTTT.

This clonotype was seen at least ten times. This chain uses TRBV5-6 with TRBJ1-1; D gene uncertain. The V gene lost 0 bases and the J gene lost 6 bases, with 12 bases spanning the gap. This CDR3 is 14 amino acids long. Germline CDR1 SGHDT, CDR2 YYEEEE. CDR3 protein: CASSLAILPPEAFF. The DNA for the CDR3 is TGTGCCAGCAGCTTGGCGATCCTCCCACCTGAAGCTTTCTTT.